Listed here are 21 T cell receptor beta chains from one sample, sequenced in a study of T cell repertoires in cytomegalovirus infection. From the reads, TCRdb called clonotypes with MiXCR, one entry per CDR3 protein. There are some 180,000 distinct CDR3 sequences in the sample; 8% to 10% occur only once, and approximately 4.2% lies in the top ten. Sequenced input: PBMCs. These TCRs come from a human donor in good health (CMV status not recorded). Some clones in this sample may be carry-over from other donors' samples.

This clonotype was counted at least ten times. The J gene is TRBJ2-2, the V gene TRBV7-2, with D possibly called TRBD1 or TRBD2 (5 bases each). V shed 2 bases and J shed 4 bases, with 11 bases lying between them. This CDR3 has 15 residues. The germline CDR1 and CDR2 sequences are SGHTA and FQGNSA. CDR3 DNA: TGTGCCAGCAGCTTAAGGGGCGCGGGCACCGGGGAGCTGTTTTTT. Its protein is CASSLRGAGTGELFF.

The genes are TRBV20-1 and TRBJ2-7; 12 nucleotides match TRBD1. The J segment lost 5 bases and the V segment lost 6 bases, leaving 2 bases of the junction unmatched. The CDR3 extends over 12 amino acids. The V gene's germline CDR1 is DFQATT and CDR2 SNEGSKA (reference sequence). CDR3 DNA: TGCAGTGCGGGACAGGGGGCGAACGAGCAGTACTTC. Protein product: CSAGQGANEQYF.

This clonotype was counted at least ten times. The gene calls are TRBV7-2 and TRBJ1-1, with unresolved D. CDR3 length: 13 residues. Germline V gene data show CDR1 as SGHTA and CDR2 as FQGNSA. V dropped 4 bases and J dropped 0 bases, with 6 bases sitting between them. CDR3 sequence (DNA): TGTGCCAGCAGCTATACACTGAACACTGAAGCTTTCTTT. This sequence encodes CASSYTLNTEAFF. The whole variable domain, remainder taken from reference TRBV7-2 and TRBJ1-1, is GAGVSQSPSNKVTEKGKDVELRCDPISGHTALYWYRQSLGQGLEFLIYFQGNSAPDKSGLPSDRFSAERTGGSVSTLTIQRTQQEDSAVYLCASSYTLNTEAFFGQGTRLTVV.

The chain combines TRBV10-3 with TRBJ1-4; 8 bases align to TRBD1. Per germline, CDR1 ENHRY and CDR2 SYGVKD. V lost 6 bases, J lost 8 bases, and 8 bases stayed unmatched. The CDR3 contains 14 residues. CDR3 DNA: TGTGCCATCAGGGAGGACAGGGCGGGGGAAAAACTGTTTTTT. Protein product: CAIREDRAGEKLFF.

This clonotype has just a few counts. The chain uses TRBV6-2 or TRBV6-3 and TRBJ2-5, with D perhaps matching TRBD2 (6 bases). The CDR3 contains 17 residues. CDR1 and CDR2 (germline): MNHEY, SVGEGT. Trimming shortened V by 6 bases and J by 5 bases, and 25 bases separated the two germline ends. CDR3 protein: CASSYPAGTGGSETQYF. Written as DNA, the CDR3 is TGTGCCAGCAGCTACCCCGCGGGTACCGGGGGTTCGGAGACCCAGTACTTC.

In this sample, this clonotype turned up a few times. The chain links TRBV30 to TRBJ2-7, with 7 bases aligning to TRBD2. Germline V gives CDR1 GTSNPN, CDR2 SVGIG (reference sequence). The CDR3 is made up of 13 amino acids. V shed 4 bases, J shed 3 bases, and the junction held 6 bases outside the gene matches. The CDR3 coding sequence is TGTGCCTGGAAGCGGGGAGTAATCTACGAGCAGTACTTC. Its protein product is CAWKRGVIYEQYF. The entire variable domain, with the rest obtained from reference TRBV30 and TRBJ2-7, is as follows: SQTIHQWPATLVQPVGSPLSLECTVEGTSNPNLYWYRQAAGRGLQLLFYSVGIGQISSEVPQNLSASRPQDRQFILSSKKLLLSDSGFYLCAWKRGVIYEQYFGPGTRLTVT.

At least ten counts were recorded for this clonotype. This chain connects TRBV4-1 to TRBJ2-7, with D perhaps TRBD2 (6 bases). V was pared by 5 bases and J by 0 bases, with 20 bases between. The CDR3 loop spans 17 amino acids. Germline CDR1 and CDR2: MGHRA and YSYEKL. DNA for the CDR3: TGCGCCAGCAGCTTATACGCGGGGACTGAGAGCTCCTACGAGCAGTACTTC. It yields the protein CASSLYAGTESSYEQYF.

V is TRBV2 and J is TRBJ2-1, with a possible D match to TRBD1 (6 bases). Germline V lookup: CDR1 SNHLY, CDR2 FYNNEI. The CDR3 contains 13 residues. The V gene lost 5 bases and the J gene lost 4 bases, with 9 bases spanning the gap. This CDR3 reads CASSYTGYNEQFF. DNA for the CDR3: TGTGCCAGCAGTTATACAGGGTACAATGAGCAGTTCTTC.

At least ten counts were recorded for this clonotype. V is TRBV4-2 and J is TRBJ2-1, with 9 bases lining up with TRBD1. Germline CDR1 LGHNA, CDR2 YNFKEQ. The J segment lost 14 bases and the V segment lost 0 bases, leaving 5 bases of the junction unmatched. CDR3 length equals 13 residues. The CDR3 spells CASSQDSGQGKFF. CDR3 DNA: TGTGCCAGCAGCCAAGATAGTGGACAGGGGAAGTTCTTC.

This clonotype was picked up many times. The rearrangement uses TRBV28 and TRBJ1-5; 7 nucleotides line up with TRBD1. The germline gives CDR1 MDHEN, CDR2 SYDVKM. CDR3 length equals 15 residues. V trimming: 3 bases; J trimming: 7 bases; junction bases outside the gene matches: 9. In DNA form, the CDR3 reads TGTGCCAGCAGTTTTTCAGGGGGTTCTGTACAGCCCCAGCATTTT. Translation gives CASSFSGGSVQPQHF. Full variable domain (missing parts from reference TRBV28 and TRBJ1-5): DVKVTQSSRYLVKRTGEKVFLECVQDMDHENMFWYRQDPGLGLRLIYFSYDVKMKEKGDIPEGYSVSREKKERFSLILESASTNQTSMYLCASSFSGGSVQPQHFGDGTRLSIL.

This chain links TRBV19 with TRBJ1-1; D remains ambiguous. Per germline, CDR1 LNHDA and CDR2 SQIVND (reference sequence). The CDR3 covers 15 residues. V lost 10 bases and J lost 5, with 23 bases in between. This CDR3 is CATRAPEGSWTEAFF. For the CDR3, the DNA is TGTGCCACCCGTGCTCCGGAGGGAAGTTGGACTGAAGCTTTCTTT.

This clonotype showed up many times. CDR3: CASKAEINEKLFF. The CDR3 DNA sequence: TGTGCCAGCAAAGCAGAAATTAATGAAAAACTGTTTTTT. The chain links TRBV28 to TRBJ1-4, with D unclear. CDR3 length: 13 amino acids. The V and J ends lost 7 bases and 4 bases respectively, with 10 bases between them. Per germline, CDR1 MDHEN and CDR2 SYDVKM.

Ten or more counts support this clonotype. V usage is TRBV7-2 and J usage is TRBJ2-5; 9 nucleotides line up with TRBD1. The CDR3 contains 15 residues. After removal of 5 bases from V and 5 bases from J, the junction contained 9 bases not matched to a gene. Germline-derived CDR1 and CDR2 are SGHTA and FQGNSA. The CDR3 loop is CASSVSGTGRETQYF. CDR3 DNA sequence: TGTGCCAGCAGCGTCTCCGGGACAGGGAGGGAGACCCAGTACTTC. Using reference TRBV7-2 and TRBJ2-5 for the parts outside the CDR3, the full variable domain is GAGVSQSPSNKVTEKGKDVELRCDPISGHTALYWYRQSLGQGLEFLIYFQGNSAPDKSGLPSDRFSAERTGGSVSTLTIQRTQQEDSAVYLCASSVSGTGRETQYFGPGTRLLVL.

There are many counts of this clonotype. V and J are TRBV12-3 or TRBV12-4 and TRBJ2-1, with TRBD2 identical over 12 bases. The ends lost 6 bases at V and 8 bases at J; junction bases unmatched: 8. The length of the CDR3 is 15 residues. CDR3 in DNA: TGTGCCAGCAGGGCTAGCGGGGGGGTTGTCGATGAGCAGTTCTTC. Translation: CASRASGGVVDEQFF.

In its sample, this clonotype was seen a few times. The chain carries TRBV20-1 and TRBJ1-2; D is unclear. V was trimmed by 4 bases and J by 0 bases, leaving 6 bases between them. Germline values: CDR1 DFQATT, CDR2 SNEGSKA (reference sequence). This CDR3 comprises 12 residues. The CDR3 nucleotides are TGCAGTGCTATTTCAGCTAACTATGGCTACACCTTC. Protein: CSAISANYGYTF.

CDR3 nucleotides: TGTGCCAGCAGCCCCCGGGGCTACCATCAGCCCCAGCATTTT. This codes for CASSPRGYHQPQHF. The chain is built from TRBV7-9 and TRBJ1-5, with a tentative D call TRBD1 (5 bases). CDR3 size: 14 residues. Looked up from germline, CDR1 is SEHNR and CDR2 is FQNEAQ (reference sequence). Deletions cut 5 bases from V and 5 bases from J, with 13 bases between.

This clonotype was seen many times. The rearrangement links TRBV11-2 to TRBJ2-1; the D gene is possibly TRBD2 (6 bases). Trimming took off 4 bases at V and 2 bases at J, with 24 bases between the two ends. This CDR3 has 19 residues. From germline, CDR1 is SGHAT and CDR2 FQNNGV. CDR3 amino acids: CASSSTFDPGVRPYNEQFF. DNA for the CDR3: TGTGCCAGCAGCTCGACATTCGATCCGGGAGTAAGACCCTACAATGAGCAGTTCTTC.

The chain is built from TRBV4-1 and TRBJ2-5, with D unresolved. Germline lookup yields CDR1 MGHRA and CDR2 YSYEKL. Between the trimmed V and J ends, which lost 1 base and 5 bases, there was a span of 8 bases. This CDR3 contains 13 residues. CDR3 protein: CASSQVRWETQYF. In nucleotides, the CDR3 is TGCGCCAGCAGCCAAGTCCGGTGGGAGACCCAGTACTTC.

This clonotype was observed a few times. The chain joins TRBV19 to TRBJ2-2; D might be TRBD1 (5 bases). The CDR3 loop spans 15 amino acids. Trimming removed 7 bases from V and 6 bases from J, with 18 bases in between. CDR1 is LNHDA and CDR2 is SQIVND in the germline V gene (reference sequence). CDR3 residues: CASIAQGGVPGELFF. CDR3 DNA: TGTGCCAGTATTGCTCAGGGTGGTGTTCCCGGGGAGCTGTTTTTT. Full variable domain (outside the CDR3, taken from reference TRBV19 and TRBJ2-2): DGGITQSPKYLFRKEGQNVTLSCEQNLNHDAMYWYRQDPGQGLRLIYYSQIVNDFQKGDIAEGYSVSREKKESFPLTVTSAQKNPTAFYLCASIAQGGVPGELFFGEGSRLTVL.

There are many counts of this clonotype. The chain carries TRBV7-2 and TRBJ1-2; 11 nucleotides match TRBD1. The CDR3 covers 17 residues. V trimming: 0 bases; J trimming: 3 bases; junction bases outside the gene matches: 6. The V gene's germline CDR1 is SGHTA and CDR2 FQGNSA. The CDR3 loop is CASSLAGQGVGHYGYTF. Written as DNA, the CDR3 is TGTGCCAGCAGCTTAGCGGGACAGGGGGTAGGTCACTATGGCTACACCTTC.

The sample holds many counts of this clonotype. The chain couples TRBV7-8 to TRBJ1-1, with TRBD1 as a possible D gene (5 bases). The CDR3 spans 17 residues. Germline CDR1 SGHVS, CDR2 FQNEAQ. V was trimmed by 2 bases and J by 5 bases, leaving 21 bases between them. CDR3 nucleotide sequence: TGTGCCAGCAGCTTATTGTCTGGGGGTCTCCTTAATACTGAAGCTTTCTTT. Amino acids: CASSLLSGGLLNTEAFF.